This T cell receptor beta chain was profiled in a study of tumor-infiltrating lymphocytes in localized non-small cell lung cancer. Here immunoSEQ multiplex PCR was the method, and the copy in TCRdb shows in-frame clones only, minus some. The sample includes about 11,000 clones, 65% to 90% of them seen just once. Study observations and caveats: T-cell fraction did not differ between immunotypes IM1 and IM2.

The CDR3 is 15 amino acids. Trimming removed 1 base from V and 2 bases from J, with 12 bases in between. Germline-derived CDR1 and CDR2 are SGHRS and YFSETQ. This clone was observed a few times. The antigen remains undetermined. The V call is TRBV5-1, the J call TRBJ1-2; no clear D. The sequencing sample was made of uninvolved lung tissue not adjacent to the tumor. The source is a human donor with non-small cell lung cancer. The CDR3 loop reads CASSLLGGGNYGYTF. The CDR3 nucleotides read TGCGCCAGCAGCTTGTTGGGAGGAGGAAACTATGGCTACACCTTC.